Each of the 7 T cell receptor beta chains below was sequenced from the same sample in a study of T-cell memory formation after mild COVID-19. TCRdb called the 5' RACE reads again in MiXCR, with one record for every CDR3 protein. The sample lists about 190,000 distinct CDR3 sequences; 18% were seen once. Sequences were obtained from PBMCs or a T cell subset sorted from them (not recorded which). These receptors came from an adult woman who had mild COVID-19 (a few samples of this study predate the infection). Cell type and time point are not known.

This chain links TRBV2 with TRBJ1-1; D is unclear. There are 13 residues in the CDR3. With 7 bases removed from V and 4 bases from J, the gap between germline ends came to 13 bases. Looked up from germline, CDR1 is SNHLY and CDR2 is FYNNEI. CDR3 sequence reads: CASTAQLFTEAFF. DNA for the CDR3: TGTGCCAGCACCGCACAGTTGTTCACTGAAGCTTTCTTT.

This chain links TRBV6-5 with TRBJ1-1; 8 positions agree with TRBD1. This CDR3 has 16 amino acids. CDR1 is MNHEY, CDR2 SVGAGI, per germline. J gave up 1 base and V 2 bases, and 6 bases lay outside the gene matches. Written as DNA, the CDR3 is TGTGCCAGCAGTTACGGACAGGGCCGGGGGAACACTGAAGCTTTCTTT. Protein product: CASSYGQGRGNTEAFF.

This clonotype has only a few counts. The rearrangement joins TRBV20-1 to TRBJ2-3; tentative D call: TRBD1 (6 bases). Trimming left V 3 bases short and J 3 bases short, with 10 bases between. Germline V lookup: CDR1 DFQATT, CDR2 SNEGSKA (reference sequence). The CDR3 length is 13 residues. CDR3 nucleotides: TGCAGTGCTAGTAGGGACACTACAGATACGCAGTATTTT. Translated, it gives CSASRDTTDTQYF.

The chain has TRBV12-3 or TRBV12-4 and TRBJ1-2; weak D call: TRBD1 (5 bases). The CDR3 has 13 residues. The ends were cut back, 6 bases at V and 4 bases at J, with 12 bases in the middle. The chain's CDR3 is CASSSRGIYGYTF. CDR3 sequence (DNA): TGTGCCAGCAGCTCCCGGGGGATCTATGGCTACACCTTC.

This clonotype was counted a few times. The chain links TRBV6-1 to TRBJ2-6; D gene ambiguous. The CDR3 is made up of 17 amino acids. With 0 bases removed from V and 4 bases from J, the gap between germline ends came to 13 bases. Germline-derived CDR1 and CDR2 are MNHNS and SASEGT. Written as DNA, the CDR3 is TGTGCCAGCAGTGAAGCGCTTTGGCAGTTGGGGGCCAACGTCCTGACTTTC. It is translated as CASSEALWQLGANVLTF.

The sample holds a few counts of this clonotype. This chain connects TRBV12-3 or TRBV12-4 to TRBJ2-7; D is perhaps TRBD2 (5 bases). V was shortened by 6 bases and J by 7 bases, with 16 bases between the two germline ends. The CDR3 consists of 13 residues. The CDR3 DNA reads TGTGCCAGCAGCCGAGGCGAGGGAAGGGAGCAGTACTTC. Translation gives CASSRGEGREQYF.

This clonotype was seen a handful of times. The chain links TRBV18 to TRBJ1-1; D remains unclear. This CDR3 spans 17 amino acids. Per germline, CDR1 KGHSH and CDR2 LQKENI. V lost 1 base and J lost 1, with 16 bases in between. CDR3 coding DNA: TGTGCCAGCTCACCACAGGGAAGGGAGCTGGCGAACACTGAAGCTTTCTTT. Translation gives CASSPQGRELANTEAFF.